This T cell receptor (beta chain) was found in a study of cytomegalovirus exposure and HLA in healthy donors. On this clone itself: The antigen is not known.

Donors were drawn from the approximately 120-subject validation cohort, separate from the approximately 680-subject first cohort. Trimming cost V 2 bases and J 0 bases; bases outside gene matches: 3. CDR3 size: 15 residues. CDR1 and CDR2 from the germline V gene are MGHRA and YSYEKL. The data were produced by immunoSEQ multiplex PCR, yet TCRdb's version contains in-frame clones alone and is incomplete. The data hold tens of thousands of clones, with about 95% observed a single time. Study-level findings and limits: That first-cohort TCR clusters tended to co-occur in the roughly 130 validation repertoires was found in a later analysis.

V gene TRBV4-1 combines with J gene TRBJ2-5; 7 nucleotides agree with TRBD2. This receptor was obtained from a man aged 18 to 30 in good health and CMV-seronegative. The material sequenced was PBMCs. The CDR3 bases are TGCGCCAGCAGCCAATGGGGGACTAACCAAGAGACCCAGTACTTC. Amino acids: CASSQWGTNQETQYF.